The rows below give T cell receptor beta chains drawn from one sample of a study of blood T cell repertoires in COVID-19. Repertoires were generated with immunoSEQ multiplex PCR, while TCRdb's copy carries only in-frame clones and drops some. The sample has about 180,000 clones, roughly 89% seen once. Sequencing used PBMCs or T cells enriched from blood (not recorded which). Source of these receptors: a woman in her thirties or forties with acute COVID-19. CDR3s include the opening cysteine and the closing phenylalanine or tryptophan.

j_call	v_call	cdr3_aa
TRBJ1-2	TRBV2	CASSEGEVYGYTF
TRBJ1-1	TRBV28	CASSSYSLGGTEAFF
TRBJ2-1	TRBV7-3	CASSRDGFSYNEQFF
TRBJ2-7	TRBV28	CASRGAGGTYEQYF
TRBJ1-5	TRBV27	CASSRDRAWQPQHF
TRBJ2-3	TRBV10-3	CAITQGTGETDTQYF
TRBJ1-2	TRBV4-2	CASRRGGNYGYTF
TRBJ1-6	TRBV9	CASSNAGTGGASYNSPLHF
TRBJ2-3	TRBV10-3	CAISREGDTQYF
TRBJ2-1	TRBV7-9	CASSLQAASGVLEQFF
TRBJ2-7	TRBV2	CASSGETSSYEQYF
TRBJ2-2	TRBV6-2/TRBV6-3	CASSYTPSGSLWTGELFF
TRBJ1-5	TRBV7-9	CASSPTGGAVPQHF
TRBJ2-1	TRBV3-1/TRBV3-2	CASSQDLGGPYNEQFF
TRBJ2-5	TRBV5-1	CASSSLTGVETQYF
TRBJ2-7	TRBV5-1	CASSQGLAGGEQYF
TRBJ2-7	TRBV7-2	CASSLPSGRGGGSYEQYF
TRBJ1-3	TRBV28	CASTSLSGSGNTIYF
TRBJ2-3	TRBV7-9	CASSLTGVRTDTQYF
TRBJ2-5	TRBV6-4	CASRGLAGETQYF
TRBJ1-2	TRBV27	CASSRGSDRSYTF
TRBJ2-7	TRBV19	CASSLIPGVKSSYEQYF
TRBJ2-7	TRBV30	CACEGGSYEQYF
TRBJ1-6	TRBV2	CASSAGGLNSPLHF
TRBJ2-2	TRBV29-1	CSVSGTGKVNTGELFF
TRBJ1-4	TRBV21-1	CASSRTDTGCCEKLFF
TRBJ2-1	TRBV4-1	CASSQETLVYNEQFF
TRBJ2-5	TRBV30	CAWSVRAGWQETQYF
TRBJ1-4	TRBV11-2	CASSLALRGTNEKLFF
TRBJ1-6	TRBV19	CASSSGITLNSPLHF
TRBJ1-5	TRBV19	CASSSGGDRGQPQHF
TRBJ2-5	TRBV7-2	CASSLTPSAGVGTQYF
TRBJ2-2	TRBV6-2/TRBV6-3	CASSDRGRGTGELFF
TRBJ2-7	TRBV7-2	CASSSNYEQYF
TRBJ2-2	TRBV5-1	CASSDKRQNTGELFF
TRBJ2-2	TRBV2	CASSEGAGGSTGELFF
TRBJ2-1	TRBV6-5	CASSRTSGSYEQFF
TRBJ1-3	TRBV6-5	CASSVVGGRKAIYF
TRBJ1-1	TRBV9	CASSVGLGTGGYTEAFF
TRBJ2-1	TRBV7-6	CASSLASGGQFNNEQFF
TRBJ1-4	TRBV30	CAWGQGSLLEKLFF
TRBJ1-2	TRBV28	CASRGGQKYGYTF
TRBJ2-2	TRBV19	CASSGLRSTGKLFF
TRBJ2-7	TRBV29-1	CSVDTTSGGLYEQYF
TRBJ2-7	TRBV10-3	CAISESPDSYYEQYF
TRBJ2-7	TRBV7-2	CASSLEAGDHEQYF
TRBJ1-4	TRBV5-5	CASSLFSGDEKLFF
TRBJ2-1	TRBV27	CASSPVARSYNEQFF
TRBJ1-2	TRBV5-1	CASSLGDYRYGYTF